Listed below are T cell receptor beta chains from one sample, sequenced in a study of blood T cell repertoires in COVID-19. Clones were sequenced by immunoSEQ multiplex PCR, and TCRdb holds only the in-frame ones, with some missing. The data contain 410,000 or so clones, about nine tenths of them singletons. The sample was peripheral blood. The receptors derive from a woman aged 30 to 39 with active or convalescent COVID-19. Each CDR3 is given with its conserved first and last residue. Fields, in order: V gene, D gene, J gene, clone size, CDR3 DNA, CDR3 protein. D genes are given only for firm matches. The size entry is marked missing in some rows and otherwise reads once, few, many or a size class.

TRBV7-9	NA	TRBJ2-2	NA	TGTGCCAGCAGCTTAAGCGCGGGCGCCGGCGGGGCGGCCACCGGGGAGCTGTTTTTT	CASSLSAGAGGAATGELFF
TRBV7-9	TRBD1	TRBJ2-7	NA	TGTGCCAGCACCTACCTCCGGGACAGGGGTTACGAGCAGTACTTC	CASTYLRDRGYEQYF
TRBV6-6	NA	TRBJ1-1	NA	TGTGCCACCGTAAGTATCGTCGACACAGCGAACACTGAAGCTTTCTTT	CATVSIVDTANTEAFF
TRBV9	NA	TRBJ1-3	NA	TGTGCCAGCAGCGTAGATGGGCCTCCTGGAAACACCATATATTTT	CASSVDGPPGNTIYF
TRBV19	TRBD1	TRBJ1-1	NA	TGTGCCAGTAGTTCCGGGACAGGGGACATGAACACTGAAGCTTTCTTT	CASSSGTGDMNTEAFF
TRBV30	NA	TRBJ1-1	once	TGTGCCTACATGGGGGGGCGGATGAACACTGAAGCTTTCTTT	CAYMGGRMNTEAFF
TRBV28	NA	TRBJ2-3	NA	TGTGCCAGCAGTGCACAGGGCAAAGATACGCAGTATTTT	CASSAQGKDTQYF
TRBV6-5	NA	TRBJ2-1	NA	TGTGCCAGCAGTTACTCGCGCTACAATGAGCAGTTCTTC	CASSYSRYNEQFF
TRBV6-5	TRBD1	TRBJ1-1	NA	TGTGCCAGCTGGACAGGGACGAACACTGAAGCTTTCTTT	CASWTGTNTEAFF
TRBV7-9	NA	TRBJ2-5	NA	TGTGCCAGCAGCCGTGGGCGTTGGTCGCTAGGGGGTCAAGAGACCCAGTACTTC	CASSRGRWSLGGQETQYF
TRBV4-1	NA	TRBJ1-4	NA	TGCGCCAGCAGCCAAGATTGGGCAGGGTTAGGGGCAAAACTGTTTTTT	CASSQDWAGLGAKLFF
TRBV5-1	TRBD2	TRBJ2-3	NA	TGCGCCAGCAGCCCTAGCGGGGACACAGATACGCAGTATTTT	CASSPSGDTDTQYF
TRBV7-9	NA	TRBJ2-5	NA	TGTGCCAGCAGCCCGCTATCGGCGGCTAACCAAGAGACCCAGTACTTC	CASSPLSAANQETQYF
TRBV27	TRBD1	TRBJ2-7	NA	TGTGCCAGCCATAGACAGGGAGCCTACGAGCAGTACTTC	CASHRQGAYEQYF
TRBV5-5	TRBD1	TRBJ1-3	once	TGTGCCAGCAGCCCTAACGGACAGGGTGGAAACACCATATATTTT	CASSPNGQGGNTIYF
TRBV27	TRBD1	TRBJ1-1	NA	TGTGCCAGCAGGGCCGGGACAGGTGGTGAAGCTTTCTTT	CASRAGTGGEAFF
TRBV5-1	TRBD2	TRBJ2-3	NA	TGCGCCAGCAGCACGAGCGGGAGCCGGGCAGATACGCAGTATTTT	CASSTSGSRADTQYF
TRBV6-1	NA	TRBJ2-1	NA	TGTGCCAGCAGTGAAATAATAGATGGGCAGTTCTTC	CASSEIIDGQFF
TRBV12-5	NA	TRBJ1-1	few	TGTGCTAGTGGTTTGGAACTCCCGGGGAATGAAGCTTTCTTT	CASGLELPGNEAFF
TRBV18	NA	TRBJ2-1	NA	TGTGCCAGCTCATTAATTCGACAGCTCTACAATGAGCAGTTCTTC	CASSLIRQLYNEQFF
TRBV18	NA	TRBJ1-1	NA	TGTGCCAGCTCACCCCAGTTCGGCGAGGGAGGAGCTTTCTTT	CASSPQFGEGGAFF
TRBV19	NA	TRBJ2-6	NA	TGTGCCAGTAGTATGAAATGGGGCGCTGGGGCCAACGTCCTGACTTTC	CASSMKWGAGANVLTF